The present T cell receptor (beta chain) was sequenced within a study of T cells after posttransplantation cyclophosphamide. Germline V gives CDR1 SGHTA, CDR2 FQGNSA. Trimming took off 2 bases at V and 4 bases at J, with 14 bases between the two ends. The CDR3 extends over 15 amino acids. Treatment was busulfan-fludarabine conditioning, a marrow graft, and cyclophosphamide on days +3 and +4. Here immunoSEQ multiplex PCR was the method, and the copy in TCRdb shows in-frame clones only, minus some. The sample has tens of thousands of clones, 78% seen once. A remark on this clone: Its antigen is not identified.

Study findings and constraints: Recipient CMV seropositivity and CMV reactivation strongly tracked TRB clonality. Blood and skin or GI T cell repertoires showed limited TRB overlap. Later post-transplant blood repertoires were often dominated by donor CD8+ memory clones.

The sequenced sample was CD4+ T cells sorted from blood, obtained just over 1,900 days after a stem cell transplant with posttransplant cyclophosphamide. This rearrangement joins TRBV7-2 to TRBJ1-2; a possible D gene is TRBD1 (5 bases). The sequence came from a female patient in her forties or fifties who received an allogeneic stem cell transplant from a related donor, was CMV-positive, and had no GVHD. Some T cells may be supplied by the graft donor. The CDR3 loop reads CASSLKGREVYGYTF. The DNA for the CDR3 is TGTGCCAGCAGCTTAAAAGGCAGGGAAGTCTATGGCTACACCTTC.